The rows below give T cell receptor beta chains drawn from one sample of a study of STAT3 mutations in large granular lymphocyte leukemia. Sequencing was performed with immunoSEQ multiplex PCR; in TCRdb, only in-frame clones are kept and a portion is missing. Found here are 20,000 or so clones, 80% to 95% of them singletons; the top ten hold 40% to 55%. The sequencing sample was made of peripheral blood mononuclear cells. Receptor source: a man aged 55 to 69 with T-cell large granular lymphocyte leukemia. Some clones in this sample may be carry-over from other donors' samples. Each CDR3 is given with its conserved first and last residue. Each record gives: D gene, J gene, V gene, clone size, CDR3 protein, CDR3 DNA. The D gene is left open where the match is weak. Clone size, where shown, is once, few, many, or a class for clones that have expanded.

D gene: .; J gene: TRBJ2-1; V gene: TRBV14; clone size: .; CDR3 protein: CASSQFLAGEQFF; CDR3 DNA: TGTGCCAGCAGCCAATTCCTGGCAGGGGAGCAGTTCTTC
D gene: TRBD1; J gene: TRBJ1-2; V gene: TRBV7-3; clone size: .; CDR3 protein: CASSLTPGQEHGYTF; CDR3 DNA: TGTGCCAGCAGCTTAACACCGGGACAGGAACATGGCTACACCTTC
D gene: .; J gene: TRBJ2-2; V gene: TRBV5-1; clone size: .; CDR3 protein: CASSLERIPGELFF; CDR3 DNA: TGCGCCAGCAGCTTGGAGAGGATCCCCGGGGAGCTGTTTTTT
D gene: .; J gene: TRBJ1-5; V gene: TRBV7-9; clone size: .; CDR3 protein: CASSLGESGNQPQHF; CDR3 DNA: TGTGCCAGCAGCTTAGGTGAGAGTGGCAATCAGCCCCAGCATTTT
D gene: TRBD2; J gene: TRBJ2-7; V gene: TRBV7-2; clone size: .; CDR3 protein: CASSLRGAGGTYEQYF; CDR3 DNA: TGTGCCAGCAGCTTAAGAGGAGCGGGAGGGACTTACGAGCAGTACTTC
D gene: .; J gene: TRBJ2-5; V gene: TRBV7-6; clone size: .; CDR3 protein: CASSLVLNQETQYF; CDR3 DNA: TGTGCCAGCAGCTTAGTTTTGAACCAAGAGACCCAGTACTTC
D gene: .; J gene: TRBJ1-5; V gene: TRBV23-1; clone size: .; CDR3 protein: CASSGDYSNQPQHF; CDR3 DNA: TGCGCCAGCAGCGGAGATTATAGCAATCAGCCCCAGCATTTT
D gene: .; J gene: TRBJ2-7; V gene: TRBV14; clone size: .; CDR3 protein: CASSYRDYVYEQYF; CDR3 DNA: TGTGCCAGCAGCTACAGGGACTACGTCTACGAGCAGTACTTC
D gene: .; J gene: TRBJ1-2; V gene: TRBV30; clone size: .; CDR3 protein: CAWKKGPSFYGYTF; CDR3 DNA: TGTGCCTGGAAGAAGGGACCCTCCTTCTATGGCTACACCTTC
D gene: TRBD2; J gene: TRBJ2-1; V gene: TRBV5-4; clone size: .; CDR3 protein: CASSARTSDTNEQFF; CDR3 DNA: TGTGCCAGCAGCGCCCGGACTAGCGACACCAATGAGCAGTTCTTC
D gene: .; J gene: TRBJ2-3; V gene: TRBV5-5; clone size: .; CDR3 protein: CASSRGFPGDTSTDTQYF; CDR3 DNA: TGTGCCAGCAGCCGCGGGTTTCCCGGTGATACTAGCACAGATACGCAGTATTTT
D gene: .; J gene: TRBJ2-5; V gene: TRBV4-3; clone size: .; CDR3 protein: CASSQDSRALGEETQYF; CDR3 DNA: TGCGCCAGCAGCCAAGATTCGCGGGCCCTAGGAGAAGAGACCCAGTACTTC
D gene: TRBD1; J gene: TRBJ1-5; V gene: TRBV4-1; clone size: once; CDR3 protein: CASSQPDRDQPQHF; CDR3 DNA: TGCGCCAGCAGCCAACCCGACAGGGATCAGCCCCAGCATTTT
D gene: .; J gene: TRBJ2-3; V gene: TRBV25-1; clone size: .; CDR3 protein: CASSVTGSTDTQYF; CDR3 DNA: TGTGCCAGCAGTGTAACAGGGAGCACAGATACGCAGTATTTT
D gene: .; J gene: TRBJ2-5; V gene: TRBV6-5; clone size: .; CDR3 protein: CASSQGYQETQYF; CDR3 DNA: TGTGCCAGCAGTCAGGGGTACCAAGAGACCCAGTACTTC
D gene: .; J gene: TRBJ2-5; V gene: TRBV10-3; clone size: few; CDR3 protein: CAISEAETQYF; CDR3 DNA: TGTGCCATCAGTGAAGCCGAGACCCAGTACTTC
D gene: .; J gene: TRBJ2-1; V gene: TRBV18; clone size: .; CDR3 protein: CASSPSGFNEQFF; CDR3 DNA: TGTGCCAGCTCGCCCTCAGGGTTCAATGAGCAGTTCTTC